The 28 T cell receptor beta chains below were found in one sample sequenced in a study of cytomegalovirus exposure and HLA in healthy donors. Libraries were prepared by immunoSEQ multiplex PCR; TCRdb keeps only in-frame clonotypes and omits some of them. There are approximately 260,000 clones in the sample; 80% to 90% occur only once, and 1% lies in the top ten. Material for sequencing was PBMCs. The origin of the receptors is a woman under 30 in good health and CMV-seronegative.

The CDR3 reads CASSLVAGSEGEQYF. The CDR3 nucleotides are TGCGCCAGCAGCTTGGTTGCGGGATCCGAAGGGGAGCAGTACTTC. The rearrangement links TRBV5-1 to TRBJ2-7, with D possibly being TRBD2 (6 bases). CDR3 length: 15 residues. V lost 0 bases and J lost 7, with 17 bases in between. The V gene's germline CDR1 is SGHRS and CDR2 YFSETQ.

CDR3 nucleotide sequence: TGTGCCAGCAGCCAGTGGGGCAGGGGATTGCATTTT. Protein product: CASSQWGRGLHF. This sequence joins TRBV7-2 and TRBJ1-5; D possibly corresponds to TRBD1 (6 bases). Germline V gene data show CDR1 as SGHTA and CDR2 as FQGNSA. The V and J ends lost 5 bases and 15 bases respectively, with 17 bases between them. The CDR3 covers 12 residues. Combining the CDR3 with reference TRBV7-2 and TRBJ1-5 gives the whole variable domain GAGVSQSPSNKVTEKGKDVELRCDPISGHTALYWYRQSLGQGLEFLIYFQGNSAPDKSGLPSDRFSAERTGGSVSTLTIQRTQQEDSAVYLCASSQWGRGLHFGDGTRLSIL.

The V call is TRBV6-5, the J call TRBJ1-5, with a weak D call TRBD1 (6 bases). Germline assignment: CDR1 MNHEY and CDR2 SVGAGI. CDR3 size: 15 residues. V lost 0 bases, J lost 5 bases, and 11 bases lay in between. In DNA, the CDR3 is TGTGCCAGCAGTTACTCGCAGGGGATCGATCAGCCCCAGCATTTT. It specifies CASSYSQGIDQPQHF.

This clone was detected only once. The chain is built from TRBV5-1 and TRBJ2-3, with 7 bases identical to TRBD2. J gave up 0 bases and V 4 bases, and 5 bases lay outside the gene matches. Germline values: CDR1 SGHRS, CDR2 YFSETQ. The CDR3 runs 15 residues. This CDR3 reads CASSVGGGSTDTQYF. The CDR3 coding sequence is TGCGCCAGCAGCGTCGGCGGGGGAAGCACAGATACGCAGTATTTT.

This chain joins TRBV28 and TRBJ2-1, with 8 bases aligning to TRBD2. The CDR3 runs 15 residues. The junction had 6 bases not matched to a gene; V was cut back by 6 bases and J by 2 bases. Germline assignment: CDR1 MDHEN and CDR2 SYDVKM. The chain's CDR3 is CASRKLAVTYNEQFF. CDR3 DNA sequence: TGTGCCAGCAGAAAACTAGCGGTTACCTACAATGAGCAGTTCTTC.

The J gene is TRBJ1-1, the V gene TRBV4-1; unclear D gene. Germline-derived CDR1 and CDR2 are MGHRA and YSYEKL. This CDR3 is built from 14 residues. Between the trimmed V and J ends, which lost 6 bases and 0 bases, there was a span of 11 bases. The CDR3 loop reads CASRHLIVNTEAFF. CDR3 bases: TGCGCCAGCAGGCACTTAATCGTGAACACTGAAGCTTTCTTT.

Here the CDR3 DNA reads TGTGCCAGTAGTATCCGAAGCCCTCAGGGGAGTCAGCCCCAGCATTTT. As protein: CASSIRSPQGSQPQHF. J is TRBJ1-5 and V is TRBV19; D perhaps matches TRBD1 (6 bases). Per the germline V gene, CDR1 is LNHDA and CDR2 is SQIVND (reference sequence). CDR3 size: 16 residues. Trimming shortened V by 3 bases and J by 6 bases, and 18 bases separated the two germline ends.

This clone occurred once. The chain uses TRBV4-1 and TRBJ2-7; D is possibly TRBD1 (6 bases). This CDR3 is built from 14 residues. From germline, CDR1 is MGHRA and CDR2 YSYEKL. With 3 bases removed from V and 0 bases from J, the gap between germline ends came to 9 bases. For the CDR3, the DNA is TGCGCCAGCAGCCACTTAGGGGGCTCCTACGAGCAGTACTTC. Residues: CASSHLGGSYEQYF.

This clone was counted a single time. The rearrangement links TRBV30 to TRBJ2-1, with 10 nucleotides matching TRBD2. After removal of 4 bases from V and 3 bases from J, the junction contained 6 bases not matched to a gene. The CDR3 totals 15 residues. The germline CDR1 and CDR2 sequences are GTSNPN and SVGIG (reference sequence). CDR3 residues: CAWTASGRLYNEQFF. CDR3 in DNA: TGTGCCTGGACCGCTAGCGGGAGACTCTACAATGAGCAGTTCTTC.

The chain employs TRBV27 and TRBJ1-2; D might be TRBD1 (6 bases). Germline CDR1 is MNHEY and CDR2 is SMNVEV (reference sequence). V dropped 1 base and J dropped 3 bases, with 12 bases sitting between them. The CDR3 covers 15 residues. The CDR3, as DNA: TGTGCCAGCAGTTTATTCCCGGACAGAGACTATGGCTACACCTTC. Translated: CASSLFPDRDYGYTF.

V is TRBV13 and J is TRBJ2-5; 11 bases match TRBD2. The V gene's germline CDR1 is PRHDT and CDR2 FYEKMQ (reference sequence). V gave up 5 bases and J gave up 5 bases; unmatched junction bases: 4. The CDR3 is 14 residues long. CDR3 amino acids: CASSKGTSGETQYF. The CDR3 DNA reads TGTGCCAGCAGCAAAGGGACTAGCGGCGAGACCCAGTACTTC.

The chain couples TRBV2 to TRBJ2-7; D is unclear. Between the trimmed V and J ends, which lost 7 bases and 2 bases, there was a span of 12 bases. Germline CDR1 and CDR2: SNHLY and FYNNEI. The CDR3 consists of 13 residues. CDR3 bases: TGTGCCAGCATTTTCGACATTACCTACGAGCAGTACTTC. Translation: CASIFDITYEQYF.

The chain combines TRBV5-1 with TRBJ1-1; D gene ambiguous. Per germline, CDR1 SGHRS and CDR2 YFSETQ. V shed 6 bases and J shed 2 bases, with 8 bases lying between them. The CDR3 runs 12 residues. CDR3 DNA: TGCGCCAGCACTGAGGGTAACACTGAAGCTTTCTTT. Its protein product is CASTEGNTEAFF.

The genes are TRBV19 and TRBJ2-7, with D possibly TRBD1 on 6 matching bases. Germline V gene lookup returns CDR1 LNHDA and CDR2 SQIVND (reference sequence). The CDR3 extends over 15 amino acids. V lost 2 bases and J lost 4, with 15 bases in between. As DNA, the CDR3 is TGTGCCAGTAGTATAAGGCCGTGGCAGGGGTACGAGCAGTACTTC. It translates to CASSIRPWQGYEQYF.

Turning to this clone: Additional DNA sequences in this sample encode the identical CDR3. The gene calls are TRBV6-5 and TRBJ1-1; TRBD1 matches 7 bases. This CDR3 has 14 amino acids. Germline V gene lookup returns CDR1 MNHEY and CDR2 SVGAGI. V lost 2 bases and J lost 2; bases outside the gene matches: 2. DNA for the CDR3: TGTGCCAGCAGTTACAGGACAGGCAACACTGAAGCTTTCTTT. Its translation: CASSYRTGNTEAFF.

Written as DNA, the CDR3 is TGTGCCTGGAGTGTCGGGGGACAGGGAACCTACGAGCAGTACTTC. This encodes CAWSVGGQGTYEQYF. This chain connects TRBV30 to TRBJ2-7; 9 bases map to TRBD1. Trimming removed 0 bases from V and 2 bases from J; junction bases left unmatched: 5. The CDR3 runs 15 residues. The V gene's germline CDR1 is GTSNPN and CDR2 SVGIG (reference sequence).

This rearrangement joins TRBV28 to TRBJ1-1; D remains ambiguous. The V end was cut by 2 bases, the J end by 7 bases, with 8 bases between. This CDR3 is 12 amino acids long. CDR1 MDHEN and CDR2 SYDVKM come from the germline V gene. CDR3 sequence reads: CASSLVRSEAFF. Written as DNA, the CDR3 is TGTGCCAGCAGTTTAGTCCGGAGTGAAGCTTTCTTT.

The chain combines TRBV6-1 with TRBJ1-1; D ambiguous. The CDR3 contains 11 residues. CDR1 is MNHNS and CDR2 is SASEGT in the germline V gene. Trimming left V 3 bases short and J 4 bases short, with 3 bases between. The CDR3 loop reads CASSDFTEAFF. CDR3 nucleotide sequence: TGTGCCAGCAGTGACTTCACTGAAGCTTTCTTT.

This rearrangement joins TRBV28 to TRBJ1-2, with D hard to call. The CDR3 has 10 residues. Germline lookup yields CDR1 MDHEN and CDR2 SYDVKM. V was trimmed by 5 bases and J by 5 bases, leaving 3 bases between them. The CDR3 DNA reads TGTGCCAGCAGTCAATATGGCTACACCTTC. Residues: CASSQYGYTF.

V usage is TRBV2 and J usage is TRBJ2-7, with 7 nucleotides matching TRBD2. CDR3 length: 12 amino acids. CDR1 and CDR2 from the germline V gene are SNHLY and FYNNEI. V gave up 11 bases and J gave up 3 bases; unmatched junction bases: 7. CDR3 sequence reads: CACGGSGYEQYF. CDR3 sequence (DNA): TGTGCCTGCGGGGGTAGCGGCTACGAGCAGTACTTC.

The CDR3 sequence is CASGRGLRTDTQYF. CDR3 DNA: TGCGCCAGCGGTCGGGGGTTACGCACAGATACGCAGTATTTT. J is TRBJ2-3 and V is TRBV5-1, with D maybe TRBD2 (6 bases). Germline loops: CDR1 SGHRS, CDR2 YFSETQ. Trimming shortened V by 7 bases and J by 1 base, and 13 bases separated the two germline ends. The CDR3 has 14 amino acids.

V and J are TRBV9 and TRBJ1-1; D is uncertain. The CDR3 is 14 amino acids. The V gene lost 4 bases and the J gene lost 4 bases, with 14 bases spanning the gap. Germline values: CDR1 SGDLS, CDR2 YYNGEE. The CDR3 reads CASSPQAGPTEAFF. Written as DNA, the CDR3 is TGTGCCAGCAGCCCCCAGGCGGGCCCCACTGAAGCTTTCTTT.

The genes are TRBV5-1 and TRBJ2-1, with 15 bases identical to TRBD2. V lost 4 bases to trimming and J lost 2 bases; unmatched junction nucleotides: 4. The CDR3 has 17 residues. CDR1 SGHRS and CDR2 YFSETQ come from the germline V gene. This chain's CDR3 is CASSRTSGRVAYNEQFF. The DNA for the CDR3 is TGCGCCAGCAGCAGGACTAGCGGGAGGGTTGCCTACAATGAGCAGTTCTTC.

The rearrangement links TRBV4-3 to TRBJ1-3, with D perhaps TRBD1 (5 bases). The germline CDR1 and CDR2 sequences are LGHNA and YSLEER. With 4 bases removed from V and 0 bases from J, the gap between germline ends came to 13 bases. The CDR3 is 16 residues long. The CDR3 nucleotides read TGCGCCAGCAGCCCCGAACAGGAGAGCTCTGGAAACACCATATATTTT. Translation gives CASSPEQESSGNTIYF.

The chain combines TRBV28 with TRBJ1-2; TRBD1 might be the D (6 bases). The CDR3 loop spans 15 amino acids. V was pared by 7 bases and J by 6 bases, with 21 bases between. Germline values: CDR1 MDHEN, CDR2 SYDVKM. CDR3 nucleotides: TGTGCCAGCACCACCATGCCAGGGGCGCAGAATGGCTACACCTTC. It codes for CASTTMPGAQNGYTF.

This clone was observed a single time. J is TRBJ2-1 and V is TRBV6-5; D not resolved. The CDR3 loop spans 15 amino acids. The germline V and J ends were trimmed by 7 bases and 0 bases, with 13 bases remaining between them. The germline V gene encodes CDR1 MNHEY and CDR2 SVGAGI. CDR3 bases: TGTGCCAGCAAGATGGTAGACTCCTCCTACAATGAGCAGTTCTTC. Translated, it gives CASKMVDSSYNEQFF.

The genes are TRBV27 and TRBJ1-1; 8 bases are shared with TRBD1. Germline CDR1 MNHEY, CDR2 SMNVEV (reference sequence). The CDR3 has 14 amino acids. With V trimmed by 6 bases and J by 0 bases, 3 bases remained unmatched. CDR3 coding DNA: TGTGCCAGCAGGACAGGGGTCATGAACACTGAAGCTTTCTTT. It encodes CASRTGVMNTEAFF.

The chain is built from TRBV10-1 and TRBJ2-5; TRBD1 might be the D (7 bases). CDR1 WNHNN and CDR2 SYGVQD come from the germline V gene (reference sequence). The CDR3 runs 15 residues. V shed 3 bases and J shed 2 bases, with 13 bases lying between them. CDR3: CASSEAGGGQETQYF. The CDR3 nucleotides read TGCGCCAGCAGTGAAGCAGGGGGAGGACAAGAGACCCAGTACTTC.